The following is a T cell receptor (beta chain) sequence with its context. The antigen is unknown. CDR1 is DFQATT and CDR2 is SNEGSKA in the germline V gene (reference sequence). The CDR3 consists of 12 residues. The entry originates in a study of monozygotic twins with inflammatory bowel disease. Study-level points and caveats: The study found lower TCRbeta diversity (inverse Simpson) in IBD patients than in healthy co-twins.

Template switching introduced UMIs that contain a 6-nucleotide sample barcode. TCRdb reprocessed the 5' RACE reads, with one entry per CDR3 protein and no DNA. The sample totals 110,000 to 150,000 distinct CDR3 sequences; its top ten clones hold approximately 1.2%. Sequencing was performed on blood. This sequence was found in a human donor with ulcerative colitis or Crohn's disease, or a healthy co-twin of an affected twin (not recorded which). The chain joins TRBV20-1 to TRBJ2-3; the TCRdb D gene call, TRBD1, has no DNA to confirm it. CDR3 sequence: CSAREGADTQYF.